Listed below are T cell receptor beta chains from one sample, sequenced in a study of blood T cells in healthy people across ages. Via MiXCR, TCRdb re-called the 5' RACE reads, giving one row per CDR3 protein. The top ten hold over 9% of the sample, which has about 1.6 million distinct CDR3 sequences, roughly 32% seen once. Sequencing used blood. These receptors were collected from a woman aged 30 to 39 in good health. CDR3s include the opening cysteine and the closing phenylalanine or tryptophan. D genes are given only for firm matches. A row's size may be missing; if present it is once, few, many or a size class.

-	TRBV20-1	-	TRBJ2-5	CSARDPGQETQYF	TGCAGTGCTAGAGATCCGGGGCAAGAGACCCAGTACTTC
-	TRBV5-1	-	TRBJ2-7	CASSPSDPSLGQYF	TGCGCCAGCAGCCCCTCGGACCCTAGTCTCGGGCAGTACTTC
-	TRBV6-5	-	TRBJ2-7	CASSRTAEYEQYF	TGTGCCAGCAGTAGGACAGCCGAATACGAGCAGTACTTC
-	TRBV28	-	TRBJ2-7	CASSLYSGTYEQYF	TGTGCCAGCAGTTTATACTCCGGCACCTACGAGCAGTACTTC
-	TRBV29-1	-	TRBJ2-1	CSAAGFVGEQFF	TGCAGCGCCGCAGGGTTCGTCGGTGAGCAGTTCTTC
few	TRBV12-3/TRBV12-4	-	TRBJ1-4	CASSFSRGEGEKLFF	TGTGCCAGCAGTTTCTCGCGGGGTGAAGGTGAAAAACTGTTTTTT
-	TRBV5-1	-	TRBJ1-2	CASSGPPYDGYTF	TGCGCCAGCAGCGGACCCCCCTATGACGGCTACACCTTC
-	TRBV20-1	TRBD2	TRBJ2-1	CSQLAGGNEQFF	TGCAGCCAATTAGCGGGTGGAAATGAGCAGTTCTTC
few	TRBV20-1	-	TRBJ1-5	CSARAPGAGQPQHF	TGCAGTGCTAGAGCGCCGGGGGCGGGTCAGCCCCAGCATTTT
-	TRBV3-1	TRBD1	TRBJ2-7	CASSQGTGKIFSYEQYF	TGTGCCAGCAGCCAGGGGACAGGGAAGATCTTCTCCTACGAGCAGTACTTC
few	TRBV29-1	-	TRBJ2-5	CSARPGTPVARETQYF	TGCAGCGCTCGACCCGGGACTCCTGTCGCCCGGGAGACCCAGTACTTC
-	TRBV7-9	-	TRBJ2-1	CASSLSGAVRFF	TGTGCCAGCAGCTTGAGCGGTGCCGTTCGGTTCTTC
-	TRBV5-1	-	TRBJ2-1	CASSSPGRGYNEQFF	TGCGCCAGCAGCTCCCCGGGACGGGGATACAATGAGCAGTTCTTC
many	TRBV7-2	TRBD1	TRBJ2-3	CASSDGTGRRDTQYF	TGTGCCAGCAGCGACGGGACAGGGAGGAGAGATACGCAGTATTTT
few	TRBV27	-	TRBJ1-4	CASRRTGLLTNEKLFF	TGTGCCAGCAGGAGAACCGGTCTCTTAACGAATGAAAAACTGTTTTTT
few	TRBV20-1	TRBD1	TRBJ2-1	CSARGDRGRYEQFF	TGCAGTGCTAGAGGTGACAGGGGGCGGTATGAGCAGTTCTTC
-	TRBV11-2	-	TRBJ2-7	CASSPGGRIEQYF	TGTGCCAGCAGCCCGGGGGGCCGTATCGAGCAGTACTTC
-	TRBV4-1	TRBD2	TRBJ2-5	CASSQGVLAVSYNEQYF	TGCGCCAGCAGCCAAGGTGTGCTAGCGGTCTCCTACAATGAGCAGTACTTC
-	TRBV5-1	TRBD1	TRBJ2-7	CASSLAPGQESYEQYF	TGCGCCAGCAGCTTGGCCCCGGGACAGGAATCCTACGAGCAGTACTTC
-	TRBV20-1	TRBD2	TRBJ2-1	CSASLPGRITYNEQFF	TGCAGTGCTAGTCTCCCCGGGAGGATTACCTACAATGAGCAGTTCTTC
-	TRBV27	-	TRBJ2-1	CASKPLSWNNEQFF	TGTGCCAGTAAACCGCTTAGCTGGAACAATGAGCAGTTCTTC
few	TRBV20-1	-	TRBJ1-2	CSALRGAEGYGYTF	TGCAGTGCTCTAAGGGGGGCTGAGGGCTATGGCTACACCTTC
-	TRBV20-1	TRBD2	TRBJ2-5	CSAVLREAKPQETQYF	TGCAGTGCGGTCTTGCGGGAGGCCAAACCACAAGAGACCCAGTACTTC
-	TRBV6-6	TRBD1	TRBJ1-1	CASSEAGQGWAFF	TGTGCCAGCAGTGAGGCTGGACAGGGGTGGGCTTTCTTT
few	TRBV9	TRBD1	TRBJ1-2	CASSLMTGGSGYTF	TGTGCCAGCAGCCTAATGACAGGGGGTAGTGGCTACACCTTC
once	TRBV4-1	-	TRBJ1-1	CASSQDLLQAFF	TGCGCCAGCAGCCAAGATCTCCTGCAAGCTTTCTTT
-	TRBV12-3/TRBV12-4	TRBD2	TRBJ2-1	CASTFGLADNEQFF	TGTGCCAGCACCTTCGGGCTAGCGGACAATGAGCAGTTCTTC
-	TRBV6-1	-	TRBJ2-5	CASSDGRSGNVKYF	TGTGCCAGCAGTGATGGTAGGTCGGGCAACGTTAAGTACTTC
-	TRBV5-6	TRBD1	TRBJ2-5	CASSFTGQGFQETQYF	TGTGCCAGCAGCTTCACGGGACAGGGGTTCCAAGAGACCCAGTACTTC
-	TRBV12-5	-	TRBJ2-1	CASGCEGGLNEQFF	TGTGCTAGTGGTTGCGAGGGGGGCCTCAATGAGCAGTTCTTC
few	TRBV29-1	TRBD1	TRBJ1-2	CSAGDRTYGYTF	TGCAGCGCGGGGGACAGGACCTATGGCTACACCTTC
-	TRBV4-2	-	TRBJ2-3	CASSPGGDSQYF	TGTGCCAGCAGCCCCGGGGGAGACTCGCAGTATTTT
-	TRBV12-3/TRBV12-4	-	TRBJ1-5	CASSPDSPNQPQHF	TGTGCCAGCAGCCCTGACAGTCCCAATCAGCCCCAGCATTTT
few	TRBV6-6	-	TRBJ2-1	CASLGGDYNEQFF	TGTGCCAGCTTAGGGGGAGATTACAATGAGCAGTTCTTC
-	TRBV3-1	-	TRBJ2-3	CASSPTGLSVASTDTQYF	TGTGCCAGCAGTCCGACAGGCCTATCAGTTGCTAGCACAGATACGCAGTATTTT
-	TRBV29-1	-	TRBJ2-3	CSGVEARNPTDTQYF	TGCAGCGGTGTTGAGGCTCGCAACCCCACAGATACGCAGTATTTT
-	TRBV6-6	TRBD2	TRBJ2-7	CASSSPAPRRGSSYEQYF	TGTGCCAGCAGTTCCCCCGCCCCCCGGCGGGGGAGCTCCTACGAGCAGTACTTC
-	TRBV20-1	TRBD2	TRBJ2-1	CSARVGSGGPDNEQFF	TGCAGTGCTAGAGTCGGTAGCGGGGGCCCGGACAATGAGCAGTTCTTC
few	TRBV11-1	-	TRBJ2-7	CASSPRDNYEQYF	TGTGCCAGCAGTCCCCGGGACAACTACGAGCAGTACTTC
-	TRBV5-1	-	TRBJ2-6	CASMMGVSGANVLTF	TGCGCCAGCATGATGGGGGTTTCTGGGGCCAACGTCCTGACTTTC
many	TRBV4-1	-	TRBJ2-7	CASSQDLSVSYEQYF	TGCGCCAGCAGCCAAGATTTGTCCGTCTCCTACGAGCAGTACTTC
few	TRBV28	TRBD2	TRBJ2-5	CASSLLAGGPQETQYF	TGTGCCAGCAGTCTGCTAGCGGGAGGGCCCCAGGAGACCCAGTACTTC
-	TRBV7-8	-	TRBJ2-3	CASSLVGGIRRGTDTQYF	TGTGCCAGCAGCTTAGTAGGGGGGATACGTAGGGGTACAGATACGCAGTATTTT
-	TRBV20-1	-	TRBJ1-2	CRAPTGELGYTF	TGCAGGGCCCCGACAGGTGAACTTGGCTACACCTTC
-	TRBV20-1	TRBD2	TRBJ2-1	CSARDPGLAGGGQEFF	TGCAGTGCTAGAGACCCCGGACTAGCGGGGGGAGGCCAGGAGTTCTTC
-	TRBV6-6	TRBD2	TRBJ2-7	CASSYRREDEQYF	TGTGCCAGCAGTTATAGGCGGGAGGACGAGCAGTACTTC
few	TRBV18	-	TRBJ2-7	CASSPQLGAGEQYF	TGTGCCAGCTCACCACAGCTGGGGGCGGGCGAGCAGTACTTC
-	TRBV20-1	TRBD2	TRBJ2-1	CSARDSSGGAPYNEQFF	TGCAGTGCTAGAGATAGTAGCGGGGGGGCCCCCTACAATGAGCAGTTCTTC